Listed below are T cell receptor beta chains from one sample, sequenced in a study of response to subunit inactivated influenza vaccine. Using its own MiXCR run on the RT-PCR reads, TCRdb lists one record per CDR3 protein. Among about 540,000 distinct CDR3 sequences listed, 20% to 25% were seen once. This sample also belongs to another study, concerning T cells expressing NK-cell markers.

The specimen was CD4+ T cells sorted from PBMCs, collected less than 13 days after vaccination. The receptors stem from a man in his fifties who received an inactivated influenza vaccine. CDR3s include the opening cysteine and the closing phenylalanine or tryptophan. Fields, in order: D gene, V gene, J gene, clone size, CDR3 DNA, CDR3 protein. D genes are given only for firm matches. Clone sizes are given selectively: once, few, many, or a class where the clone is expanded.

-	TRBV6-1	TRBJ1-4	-	TGTGCCAGCAGTCCGACAGGCGGAGGCAATGAAAAACTGTTTTTT	CASSPTGGGNEKLFF
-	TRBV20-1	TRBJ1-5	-	TGCAGTGCTAGAATGATTCGGGGAGGGCTACAGCCCCAGCATTTT	CSARMIRGGLQPQHF
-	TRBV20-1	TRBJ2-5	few	TGCAGTGCTAGAGATGTTGTTAGAGGCTTTCGGCAAGAGACCCAGTACTTC	CSARDVVRGFRQETQYF
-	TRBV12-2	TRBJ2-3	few	TGTGCAAGTCGCTCGCTCGAAGTTCCGGGAGCCACAGATACGCAGTATTTT	CASRSLEVPGATDTQYF
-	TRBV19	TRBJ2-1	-	TGTGCCAGTAGTCCCTCCGCCGGACGATTCGGGAAGAATGAGCAGTTCTTC	CASSPSAGRFGKNEQFF
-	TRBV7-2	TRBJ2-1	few	TGTGCCAGCAGCTTAGGGCTGGGGGCGACGCATGAGCAGTTCTTC	CASSLGLGATHEQFF
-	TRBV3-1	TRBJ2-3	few	TGTGCCAGCAGCCAAGATACGGGTAGCGCGCAGTATTTT	CASSQDTGSAQYF
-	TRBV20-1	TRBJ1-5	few	TGCAGTGCTCGAAATGAGGAGGACGATCAGCCCCAGCATTTT	CSARNEEDDQPQHF
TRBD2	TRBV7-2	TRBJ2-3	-	TGTGCCAGCAGCTTAGCTGGCGGGAGGGGGCAGGATACGCAGTATTTT	CASSLAGGRGQDTQYF
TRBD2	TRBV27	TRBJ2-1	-	TGTGCCAGCAGTTTCGGGGGACTAGCGGTCTCCTACAATGAGCAGTTCTTC	CASSFGGLAVSYNEQFF
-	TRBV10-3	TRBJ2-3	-	TGTGCCATCAGATACAGGGAAGGGGATACGCAGTATTTT	CAIRYREGDTQYF
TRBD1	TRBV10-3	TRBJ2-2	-	TGTGCCATCAGTGAGTCTGGGGACAGGAGACCGTCCACCGGGGAGCTGTTTTTT	CAISESGDRRPSTGELFF
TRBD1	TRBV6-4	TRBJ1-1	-	TGTGCCAGCAGTGAAAGGGACAGGGTCGGTGAAGCTTTCTTT	CASSERDRVGEAFF
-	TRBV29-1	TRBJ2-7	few	TGCAGCGTTGCCGCCGCGGGTCCCGAGCAGTACTTC	CSVAAAGPEQYF
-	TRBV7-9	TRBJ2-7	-	TGTGCCAGCAGCTTCGAAGCCAGGACAAGCTACGAGCAGTACTTC	CASSFEARTSYEQYF
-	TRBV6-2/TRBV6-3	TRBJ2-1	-	TGTGCCAGCAGTGCCGGGATCTCTGAGCAGTTCTTC	CASSAGISEQFF